Listed here are 21 T cell receptor beta chains from one sample, sequenced in a study of cytotoxic CD8 clonotypes in ibrutinib-treated CLL. TCRdb's copy holds only in-frame clones and misses some; the assay was immunoSEQ multiplex PCR. The sample has some 200,000 clones, 60% to 80% seen once. The material sequenced was PBMCs, taken after 12 months of ibrutinib treatment. The origin of the receptors is a human donor with chronic lymphocytic leukemia.

The V gene is TRBV5-4, the J gene TRBJ2-7; 9 bases agree with TRBD1. Germline V gene sequence: CDR1 SGHNT, CDR2 YYREEE (reference sequence). The CDR3 totals 15 residues. Trimming cost V 3 bases and J 2 bases; bases outside gene matches: 6. For the CDR3, the DNA is TGTGCCAGCAGCTCAGGGACAGGGAGAACCTACGAGCAGTACTTC. Protein sequence: CASSSGTGRTYEQYF.

The gene calls are TRBV6-6 and TRBJ1-1; D not resolved. The ends were cut back, 3 bases at V and 0 bases at J, with 5 bases in the middle. From germline, CDR1 is MNHNY and CDR2 SVGAGI (reference sequence). This CDR3 has 13 amino acids. The chain's CDR3 is CASSYAMNTEAFF. CDR3 nucleotide sequence: TGTGCCAGCAGTTATGCGATGAACACTGAAGCTTTCTTT.

The rearrangement links TRBV2 to TRBJ2-1; D possibly corresponds to TRBD1 (5 bases). The CDR3 is 13 amino acids. V was cut by 2 bases and J by 4 bases, with 6 bases left in between. The germline V gene encodes CDR1 SNHLY and CDR2 FYNNEI. The CDR3: CASSEQGYNEQFF. CDR3 nucleotides: TGTGCCAGCAGTGAACAGGGATACAATGAGCAGTTCTTC.

This clone was detected only once. This chain uses TRBV7-9 with TRBJ2-7; 9 nucleotides agree with TRBD1. This CDR3 region has 17 residues. Unmatched junction bases numbered 15, after V lost 5 bases and J lost 4 bases. The germline gives CDR1 SEHNR, CDR2 FQNEAQ (reference sequence). The CDR3 protein is CASSVPSYRGQWYEQYF. In DNA form, the CDR3 reads TGTGCCAGCAGCGTACCTTCATACAGGGGGCAATGGTACGAGCAGTACTTC.

This sequence joins TRBV5-1 and TRBJ2-7; possibly TRBD1 for D (5 bases). There are 13 residues in the CDR3. Germline-derived CDR1 and CDR2 are SGHRS and YFSETQ. V shed 0 bases and J shed 5 bases, with 9 bases lying between them. The CDR3: CASSLDRTNEQYF. The CDR3 DNA reads as TGCGCCAGCAGCTTGGACCGGACAAACGAGCAGTACTTC.

V usage is TRBV5-1 and J usage is TRBJ1-6; possible D gene TRBD1, 5 bases. The CDR3 has 15 residues. CDR1 and CDR2 from the germline V gene are SGHRS and YFSETQ. V was shortened by 4 bases and J by 4 bases, with 12 bases between the two germline ends. In nucleotides, the CDR3 is TGCGCCAGCAGCCGACAGCCCGAATATAATTCACCCCTCCACTTT. Translating it yields CASSRQPEYNSPLHF. Drawing the rest from reference TRBV5-1 and TRBJ1-6, the complete variable domain is KAGVTQTPRYLIKTRGQQVTLSCSPISGHRSVSWYQQTPGQGLQFLFEYFSETQRNKGNFPGRFSGRQFSNSRSEMNVSTLELGDSALYLCASSRQPEYNSPLHFGNGTRLTVT.

The chain carries TRBV5-1 and TRBJ2-7; D might be TRBD2 (6 bases). V lost 4 bases to trimming and J lost 3 bases, with 20 bases between them. The CDR3 runs 16 residues. Germline V gene lookup returns CDR1 SGHRS and CDR2 YFSETQ. CDR3 loop: CASSGGGSGRGYEQYF. The CDR3 DNA follows: TGCGCCAGCAGCGGTGGCGGAAGCGGGCGAGGCTACGAGCAGTACTTC.

The chain is built from TRBV15 and TRBJ1-4, with TRBD1 matching 8 bases. After removal of 5 bases from V and 8 bases from J, the junction contained 13 bases not matched to a gene. The CDR3 has 16 amino acids. From germline, CDR1 is LNHNV and CDR2 YYDKDF (reference sequence). CDR3 in amino acids: CATSQYTTGDGEKLFF. CDR3 sequence (DNA): TGTGCCACCAGCCAATATACGACAGGGGATGGGGAAAAACTGTTTTTT.

The CDR3 region has the DNA TGTGCCAGTAGTCAGGCGAACGGGGAGCTGTTTTTT. It translates to CASSQANGELFF. The chain recombines TRBV19 with TRBJ2-2; D is unclear. The V gene's germline CDR1 is LNHDA and CDR2 SQIVND (reference sequence). This CDR3 is built from 12 residues. Trimming took off 5 bases at V and 7 bases at J, with 8 bases between the two ends.

The chain employs TRBV9 and TRBJ2-3; D uncertain. Per germline, CDR1 SGDLS and CDR2 YYNGEE. V lost 3 bases to trimming and J lost 6 bases, with 11 bases between them. This CDR3 spans 13 amino acids. The DNA of the CDR3 is TGTGCCAGCAGCGAGACCCCTGGGGATACGCAGTATTTT. The encoded protein is CASSETPGDTQYF. The variable domain in full, completed from reference TRBV9 and TRBJ2-3, reads DSGVTQTPKHLITATGQRVTLRCSPRSGDLSVYWYQQSLDQGLQFLIQYYNGEERAKGNILERFSAQQFPDLHSELNLSSLELGDSALYFCASSETPGDTQYFGPGTRLTVL.

The sample holds many counts of this clone. Here the CDR3 DNA reads TGTGCCACCAGCAGAGTGACAGGGTATTATTCACCCCTCCACTTT. As protein: CATSRVTGYYSPLHF. The rearrangement links TRBV15 to TRBJ1-6; 7 positions match TRBD1. V lost 1 base and J lost 8; bases outside the gene matches: 5. CDR1 is LNHNV and CDR2 is YYDKDF in the germline V gene (reference sequence). This CDR3 spans 15 amino acids.

V gene TRBV9 combines with J gene TRBJ1-2; D perhaps matches TRBD1 (6 bases). Per the germline V gene, CDR1 is SGDLS and CDR2 is YYNGEE. V was shortened by 1 base and J by 3 bases, with 10 bases between the two germline ends. This CDR3 spans 14 amino acids. CDR3 bases: TGTGCCAGCAGCGTACAACCAGGGGACTATGGCTACACCTTC. This codes for CASSVQPGDYGYTF.

The CDR3 DNA follows: TGTGCCAGTAGTATAGTGTGGGGTCCTCTTGAAGCTTTCTTT. Translated, it gives CASSIVWGPLEAFF. The chain is built from TRBV19 and TRBJ1-1; D not resolved. This CDR3 comprises 14 residues. Germline values: CDR1 LNHDA, CDR2 SQIVND (reference sequence). V lost 1 base and J 7 bases, leaving 13 bases between the germline ends.

This clone was seen repeatedly, ten times or more. V gene TRBV28 combines with J gene TRBJ1-1; D gene unclear. The length of the CDR3 is 16 residues. Trimming removed 2 bases from V and 2 bases from J, with 15 bases in between. CDR1 MDHEN and CDR2 SYDVKM come from the germline V gene. This CDR3 reads CASSLVGRKANTEAFF. CDR3 bases: TGTGCCAGCAGTTTAGTGGGAAGAAAGGCCAACACTGAAGCTTTCTTT.

The chain couples TRBV28 to TRBJ2-7; D unclear. This CDR3 comprises 15 residues. Per germline, CDR1 MDHEN and CDR2 SYDVKM. With 3 bases removed from V and 1 base from J, the gap between germline ends came to 13 bases. CDR3 loop: CASSLGDSSSYEQYF. The CDR3 bases are TGTGCCAGCAGTTTGGGTGACTCCTCTTCCTACGAGCAGTACTTC.

V and J are TRBV6-5 and TRBJ2-7; D unclear. The CDR3 runs 13 residues. Germline lookup yields CDR1 MNHEY and CDR2 SVGAGI. Trimming cost V 4 bases and J 3 bases, with 10 bases left between them. The chain's CDR3 is CASSSELLYEQYF. The CDR3 DNA sequence: TGTGCCAGCAGTTCGGAACTCCTCTACGAGCAGTACTTC.

The V call is TRBV27, the J call TRBJ1-2; 10 bases map to TRBD1. Germline V gene data show CDR1 as MNHEY and CDR2 as SMNVEV (reference sequence). The CDR3 is 16 amino acids. The ends lost 0 bases at V and 7 bases at J; junction bases unmatched: 8. The CDR3 DNA reads TGTGCCAGCAGTTTATCCAGACAGGGGGCAGGGGGTGGCTACACCTTC. As protein: CASSLSRQGAGGGYTF.

Ten or more counts support this clone. This rearrangement joins TRBV9 to TRBJ2-3, with D tentatively TRBD1 (6 bases). Germline V gene data show CDR1 as SGDLS and CDR2 as YYNGEE. CDR3 length: 13 amino acids. Trimming took 4 bases from V and 5 from J, leaving 11 bases between them. Here the CDR3 reads CASSTTGRDTQYF. CDR3 nucleotide sequence: TGTGCCAGCAGCACCACAGGGAGAGATACGCAGTATTTT.

The rearrangement links TRBV4-2 to TRBJ2-3; D remains ambiguous. The V end was cut by 4 bases, the J end by 0 bases, with 8 bases between. The CDR3 loop spans 14 amino acids. Germline CDR1 LGHNA, CDR2 YNFKEQ. DNA of the CDR3: TGTGCCAGCAGCCCCCCAATTAGCACAGATACGCAGTATTTT. Translating it yields CASSPPISTDTQYF.

The chain uses TRBV7-8 and TRBJ1-1, with D perhaps TRBD1 (6 bases). The CDR3 totals 20 residues. Trimming stripped 1 base from V and 1 base from J, with 25 bases between. The germline V gene encodes CDR1 SGHVS and CDR2 FQNEAQ. CDR3 residues: CASSLVGAGHPWRENTEAFF. The CDR3, as DNA: TGTGCCAGCAGCTTAGTTGGGGCGGGACACCCTTGGAGGGAGAACACTGAAGCTTTCTTT.

The sample holds a few counts of this clone. The chain links TRBV4-2 to TRBJ2-1; 9 bases fit TRBD1. Unmatched junction bases numbered 10, after V lost 0 bases and J lost 7 bases. The germline CDR1 and CDR2 sequences are LGHNA and YNFKEQ. The CDR3 loop spans 17 amino acids. CDR3 region: CASSQDTRQGVWNEQFF. The DNA for the CDR3 is TGTGCCAGCAGCCAAGATACGCGACAGGGGGTCTGGAATGAGCAGTTCTTC.